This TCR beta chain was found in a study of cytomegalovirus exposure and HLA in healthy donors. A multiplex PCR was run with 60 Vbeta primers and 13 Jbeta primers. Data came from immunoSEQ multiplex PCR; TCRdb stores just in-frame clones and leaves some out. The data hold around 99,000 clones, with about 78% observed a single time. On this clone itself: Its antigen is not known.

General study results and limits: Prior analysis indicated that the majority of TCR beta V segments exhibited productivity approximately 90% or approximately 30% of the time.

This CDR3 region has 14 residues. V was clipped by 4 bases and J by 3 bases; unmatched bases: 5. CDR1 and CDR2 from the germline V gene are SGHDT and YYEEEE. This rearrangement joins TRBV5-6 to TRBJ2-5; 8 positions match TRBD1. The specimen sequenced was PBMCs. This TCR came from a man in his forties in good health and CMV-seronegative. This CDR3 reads CASSLAGGKETQYF. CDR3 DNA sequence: TGTGCCAGCAGCCTGGCAGGGGGCAAAGAGACCCAGTACTTC.